This T cell receptor beta chain was sequenced during a study of OX40 agonist ivuxolimab in advanced cancers. Whole-study findings and limits: Among some nonresponders, normalized T-cell clonal expansion was also low.

Sequencing was performed with immunoSEQ multiplex PCR; in TCRdb, only in-frame clones are kept and a portion is missing. The sample has about 83,000 clones, over 75% seen once. Regarding this clone: Its antigen is unknown.

Sampling times: baseline, cycle 4 day 1, cycle 7 day 1. Germline values: CDR1 MRHNA, CDR2 SNTAGT. The V gene lost 8 bases and the J gene lost 6 bases, with 7 bases spanning the gap. The CDR3 has 10 residues. This TCR came from an adult with an advanced solid tumor such as melanoma, head and neck, liver or kidney cancer. Material: CD4+ or CD8+ T cells sorted from blood, obtained in a trial of the OX40 agonist ivuxolimab. The genes are TRBV6-4 and TRBJ1-2; D is unclear. The CDR3 bases are TGTGCCAGCGGTCGTAATGGCTACACCTTC. As protein: CASGRNGYTF.